This paragraph reports one T cell receptor beta chain. Antigen specificity is unknown. At deep level, the assay was performed. The method was immunoSEQ multiplex PCR; TCRdb's version includes in-frame clones alone and lacks a portion of them. The sample includes roughly 2.2 million clones, 93% of them seen just once. This record comes from a study of shared clonotypes between healthy human individuals. Study observations and caveats: Generation probabilities were higher for clonotypes shared across all four sorted-subset donors than for unshared ones.

Investigators divided CD4+ cells into CD45RA+ naive and CD45RA-negative memory subsets. The trim removed 3 bases at V and 6 bases at J, leaving 7 bases unmatched. The CDR3 is made up of 14 amino acids. CDR1 and CDR2 (germline): SGHTS, YDEGEE. The chain is built from TRBV5-8 and TRBJ2-3; 7 bases align to TRBD1. The clonotype originates from a man between 18 and 35 years old in good health. Some clones in this sample may be carry-over from other donors' samples. The material sequenced was naive CD4+ T cells from PBMCs. As to subset: CD45RA+ positively selected. The CDR3 nucleotides are TGTGCCAGCAGCTCAGGGGGTTTGGAGGATACGCAGTATTTT. Translating gives CASSSGGLEDTQYF. Variable domain in full (rest from reference TRBV5-8 and TRBJ2-3): EAGVTQSPTHLIKTRGQQATLRCSPISGHTSVYWYQQALGLGLQFLLWYDEGEERNRGNFPPRFSGRQFPNYSSELNVNALELEDSALYLCASSSGGLEDTQYFGPGTRLTVL.